This entry features one TCR beta chain sequence. What it recognizes is unknown. This record belongs to a study of cytomegalovirus exposure and HLA in healthy donors. Overall study context: The 120 validation repertoires used the same platform as the roughly 670 first-cohort repertoires (as reported by a later analysis).

Whole-study findings and limits: Researchers counted around 150 TCR beta chains as cytomegalovirus-associated.

V lost 0 bases, J lost 5 bases, and 11 bases lay in between. CDR1 SGDLS and CDR2 YYNGEE come from the germline V gene. The CDR3 is 14 amino acids. The donors were part of the validation cohort of roughly 110 subjects. That cohort was separate from the first cohort, which comprised several hundred subjects. Sequenced by immunoSEQ multiplex PCR; TCRdb stores in-frame clones only, minus some. Of 200,000 or so clones listed, 84% were seen once; the top ten hold 6% to 9%. This TCR came from a man in his late teens or twenties in good health and CMV-seropositive. Specimen: PBMCs. This chain joins TRBV9 and TRBJ1-2, with D perhaps TRBD1 (6 bases). The CDR3 DNA reads TGTGCCAGCAGCGTAGAGGCCAGGGGTTATGGCTACACCTTC. Its translation: CASSVEARGYGYTF. Complete variable domain (other parts from reference TRBV9 and TRBJ1-2): DSGVTQTPKHLITATGQRVTLRCSPRSGDLSVYWYQQSLDQGLQFLIQYYNGEERAKGNILERFSAQQFPDLHSELNLSSLELGDSALYFCASSVEARGYGYTFGSGTRLTVV.